A selection of T cell receptor beta chains follows, all from one sample in a study of technical replicates of blood from a few donors. Profiled with immunoSEQ multiplex PCR; TCRdb holds only in-frame clones, not every one. The repertoire holds some 66,000 clones, with 98% as singletons. Sequencing was performed on T cells isolated from PBMCs. The receptors come from a human donor in good health. CDR3s include the opening cysteine and the closing phenylalanine or tryptophan. Fields, in order: V gene, clone size, J gene, D gene, CDR3 protein, CDR3 DNA. The D gene is left open where the match is weak. The size field is filled for only some rows; it gives once, few, many or a size class.

TRBV6-1,-,TRBJ2-2,TRBD1,CASKQGAVTGELFF,TGTGCCAGCAAACAGGGGGCGGTAACCGGGGAGCTGTTTTTT
TRBV7-9,-,TRBJ1-3,-,CAGDPFRSGNTIYF,TGTGCCGGAGACCCTTTCCGCTCTGGAAACACCATATATTTT
TRBV19,-,TRBJ1-4,-,CASSVNRATNEKLFF,TGTGCCAGTAGTGTAAACAGGGCAACTAATGAAAAACTGTTTTTT
TRBV19,-,TRBJ2-7,-,CASSIVSADEQYF,TGTGCCAGTAGTATAGTTTCGGCGGACGAGCAGTACTTC
TRBV6-5,-,TRBJ1-1,-,CASSYSLTAQAFF,TGTGCCAGCAGTTACTCATTGACAGCCCAAGCTTTCTTT
TRBV2,-,TRBJ1-4,TRBD1,CASSGGIGTGRPPGATNEKLFF,TGTGCCAGCAGTGGGGGGATCGGGACAGGGCGACCACCGGGAGCAACTAATGAAAAACTGTTTTTT
TRBV23-1,-,TRBJ2-3,-,CASSQSTGDTQYF,TGCGCCAGCAGTCAATCTACAGGAGATACGCAGTATTTT
TRBV29-1,-,TRBJ2-5,TRBD2,CSAGTRLQETQYF,TGCAGCGCCGGGACTAGACTCCAAGAGACCCAGTACTTC
TRBV7-9,-,TRBJ2-3,-,CASSLELAADTQYF,TGTGCCAGCAGCTTAGAACTAGCCGCAGATACGCAGTATTTT
TRBV30,-,TRBJ1-6,-,CAWRIQYLSSYNSPLHF,TGTGCCTGGAGAATCCAGTATCTCAGCTCCTATAATTCACCCCTCCACTTT
TRBV19,-,TRBJ2-2,TRBD1,CASGRDRGRDGELFF,TGTGCCAGTGGTAGAGACAGGGGGCGCGACGGGGAGCTGTTTTTT
TRBV7-2,once,TRBJ2-3,TRBD2,CASSPPGLAGLDTQYF,TGTGCCAGCAGCCCTCCGGGACTAGCAGGTTTAGATACGCAGTATTTT
TRBV4-1,-,TRBJ2-7,TRBD1,CASSPNEGDRAYEQYF,TGCGCCAGCAGCCCTAACGAAGGGGACAGGGCCTACGAGCAGTACTTC
TRBV7-8,once,TRBJ2-7,-,CASSLRDWNEQYF,TGTGCCAGCAGCTTAAGGGACTGGAACGAGCAGTACTTC